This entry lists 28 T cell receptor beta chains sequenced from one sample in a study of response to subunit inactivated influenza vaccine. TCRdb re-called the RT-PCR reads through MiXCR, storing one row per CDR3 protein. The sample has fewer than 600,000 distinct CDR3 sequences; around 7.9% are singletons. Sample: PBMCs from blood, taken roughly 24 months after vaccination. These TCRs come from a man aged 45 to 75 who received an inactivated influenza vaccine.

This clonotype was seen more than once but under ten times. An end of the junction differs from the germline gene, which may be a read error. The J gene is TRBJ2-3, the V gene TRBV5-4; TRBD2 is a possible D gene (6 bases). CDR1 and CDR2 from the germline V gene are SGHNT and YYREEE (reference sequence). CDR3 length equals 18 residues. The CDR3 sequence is CASTLGGVRGAAADTQYF. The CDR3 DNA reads TGTGCCAGCACCTTGGGGGGTGTGCGGGGCGCCGCAGCAGATACGCAGTATTTT.

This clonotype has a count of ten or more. This CDR3 is CASRKGGPMNTEAFF. The CDR3 bases are TGTGCCAGTAGAAAAGGGGGGCCCATGAACACTGAAGCTTTCTTT. V gene TRBV19 combines with J gene TRBJ1-1, with D maybe TRBD1 (6 bases). The V gene's germline CDR1 is LNHDA and CDR2 SQIVND (reference sequence). V was trimmed by 6 bases and J by 0 bases, leaving 14 bases between them. CDR3 size: 15 residues. The full variable domain, its missing parts supplied by reference TRBV19 and TRBJ1-1, is DGGITQSPKYLFRKEGQNVTLSCEQNLNHDAMYWYRQDPGQGLRLIYYSQIVNDFQKGDIAEGYSVSREKKESFPLTVTSAQKNPTAFYLCASRKGGPMNTEAFFGQGTRLTVV.

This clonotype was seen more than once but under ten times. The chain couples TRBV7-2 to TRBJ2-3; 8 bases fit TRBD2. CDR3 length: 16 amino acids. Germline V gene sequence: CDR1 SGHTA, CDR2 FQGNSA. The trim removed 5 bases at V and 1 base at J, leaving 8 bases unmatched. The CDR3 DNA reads TGTGCCAGCAGCCGGCCAGTGACTAGCGGCACAGATACGCAGTATTTT. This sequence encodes CASSRPVTSGTDTQYF.

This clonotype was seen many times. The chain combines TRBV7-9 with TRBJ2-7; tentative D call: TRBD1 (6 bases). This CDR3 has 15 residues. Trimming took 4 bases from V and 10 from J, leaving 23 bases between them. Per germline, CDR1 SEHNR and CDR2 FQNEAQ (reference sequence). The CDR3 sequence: CASSSQGISSIKQYF. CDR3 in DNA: TGTGCCAGCAGCTCCCAGGGGATCTCGAGCATTAAACAGTACTTC.

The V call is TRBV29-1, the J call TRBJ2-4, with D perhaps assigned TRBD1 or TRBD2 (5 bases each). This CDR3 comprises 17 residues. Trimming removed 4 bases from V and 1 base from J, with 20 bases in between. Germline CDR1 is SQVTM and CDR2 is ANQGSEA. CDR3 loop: CSVVWGTGSWAKNIQYF. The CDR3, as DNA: TGCAGCGTTGTTTGGGGGACGGGGAGCTGGGCCAAAAACATTCAGTACTTC.

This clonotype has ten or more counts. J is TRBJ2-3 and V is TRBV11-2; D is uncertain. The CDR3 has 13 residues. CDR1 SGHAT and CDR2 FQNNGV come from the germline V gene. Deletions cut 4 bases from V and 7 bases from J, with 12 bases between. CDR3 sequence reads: CASSSPLSNTQYF. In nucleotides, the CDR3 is TGTGCCAGCAGCTCCCCCCTGTCAAATACGCAGTATTTT.

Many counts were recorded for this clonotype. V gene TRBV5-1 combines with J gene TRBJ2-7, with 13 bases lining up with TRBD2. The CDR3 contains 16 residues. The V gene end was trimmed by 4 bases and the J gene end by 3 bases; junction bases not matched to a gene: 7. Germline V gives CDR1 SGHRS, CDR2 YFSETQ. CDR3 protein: CASSPGTSGTIYEQYF. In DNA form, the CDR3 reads TGCGCCAGCAGCCCGGGGACTAGCGGGACCATCTACGAGCAGTACTTC.

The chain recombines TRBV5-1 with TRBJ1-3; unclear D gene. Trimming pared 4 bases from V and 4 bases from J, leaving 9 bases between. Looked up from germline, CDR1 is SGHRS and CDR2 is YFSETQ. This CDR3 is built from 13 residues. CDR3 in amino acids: CASSADAGNTIYF. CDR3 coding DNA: TGCGCCAGCAGCGCCGACGCCGGAAACACCATATATTTT.

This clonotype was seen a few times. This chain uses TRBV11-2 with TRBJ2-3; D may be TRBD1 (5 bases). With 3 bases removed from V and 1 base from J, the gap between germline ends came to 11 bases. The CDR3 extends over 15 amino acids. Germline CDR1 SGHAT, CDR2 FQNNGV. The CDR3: CASSFWGSGTDTQYF. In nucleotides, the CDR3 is TGTGCCAGCAGCTTTTGGGGCTCCGGCACAGATACGCAGTATTTT.

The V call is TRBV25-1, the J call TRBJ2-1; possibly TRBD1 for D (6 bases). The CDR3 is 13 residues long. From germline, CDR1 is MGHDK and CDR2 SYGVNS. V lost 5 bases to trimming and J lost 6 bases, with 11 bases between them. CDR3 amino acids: CASSKRGSNEQFF. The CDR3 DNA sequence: TGTGCCAGCAGTAAAAGGGGGTCCAATGAGCAGTTCTTC.

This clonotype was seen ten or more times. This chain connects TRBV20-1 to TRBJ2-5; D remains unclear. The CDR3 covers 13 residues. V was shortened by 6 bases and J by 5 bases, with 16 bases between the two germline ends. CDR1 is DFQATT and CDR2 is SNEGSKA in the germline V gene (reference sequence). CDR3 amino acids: CSADDTLGETQYF. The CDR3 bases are TGCAGTGCCGACGACACCCTAGGGGAGACCCAGTACTTC.

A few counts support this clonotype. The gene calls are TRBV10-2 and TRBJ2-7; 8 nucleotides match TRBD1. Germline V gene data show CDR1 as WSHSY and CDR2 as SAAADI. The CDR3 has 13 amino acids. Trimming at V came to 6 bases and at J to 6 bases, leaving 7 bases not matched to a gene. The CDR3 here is CASSPSTGVEQYF. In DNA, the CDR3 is TGCGCCAGCAGCCCTTCGACAGGGGTCGAGCAGTACTTC.

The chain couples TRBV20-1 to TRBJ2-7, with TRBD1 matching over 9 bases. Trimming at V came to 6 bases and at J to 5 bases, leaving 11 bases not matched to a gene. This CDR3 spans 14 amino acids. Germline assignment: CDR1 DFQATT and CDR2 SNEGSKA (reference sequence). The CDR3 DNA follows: TGCAGTGCCCGCACCGGGACAGGGATAAACGAGCAGTACTTC. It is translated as CSARTGTGINEQYF.

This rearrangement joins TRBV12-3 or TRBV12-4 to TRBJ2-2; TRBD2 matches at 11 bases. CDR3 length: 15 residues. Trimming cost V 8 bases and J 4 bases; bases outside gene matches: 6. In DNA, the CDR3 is TGTGCCAGCTCCAATAGCGGGAGGGCCACCGGGGAGCTGTTTTTT. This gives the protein CASSNSGRATGELFF.

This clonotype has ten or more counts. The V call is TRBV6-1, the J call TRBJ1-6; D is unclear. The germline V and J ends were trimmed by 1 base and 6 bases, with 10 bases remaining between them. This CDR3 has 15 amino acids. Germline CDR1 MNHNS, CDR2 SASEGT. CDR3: CASSEDPRANSPLHF. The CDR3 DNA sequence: TGTGCCAGCAGTGAAGACCCCCGAGCTAATTCACCCCTCCACTTT.

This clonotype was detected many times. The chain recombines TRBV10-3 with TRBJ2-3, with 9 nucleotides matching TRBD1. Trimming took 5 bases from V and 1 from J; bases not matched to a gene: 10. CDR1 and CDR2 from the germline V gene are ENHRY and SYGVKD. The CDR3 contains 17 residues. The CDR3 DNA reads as TGTGCCATCAGTCGACCGGGACAGGGTATTGGCACAGATACGCAGTATTTT. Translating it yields CAISRPGQGIGTDTQYF.

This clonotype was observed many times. CDR3 sequence: CATSRDSYVGTSGRLNEQFF. In nucleotides, the CDR3 is TGTGCCACCAGCAGAGATTCCTACGTGGGGACTAGCGGGAGACTCAATGAGCAGTTCTTC. This chain uses TRBV15 with TRBJ2-1, with 14 bases fitting TRBD2. V shed 0 bases and J 6 bases; nucleotides not matched to a gene: 13. Germline lookup yields CDR1 LNHNV and CDR2 YYDKDF (reference sequence). The CDR3 is 20 amino acids.

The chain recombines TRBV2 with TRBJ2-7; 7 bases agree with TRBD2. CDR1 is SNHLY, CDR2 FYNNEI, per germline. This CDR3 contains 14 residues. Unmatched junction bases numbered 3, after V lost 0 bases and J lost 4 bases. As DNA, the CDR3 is TGTGCCAGCAGTGAAGCGCTCGGGAGGTACGAGCAGTACTTC. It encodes CASSEALGRYEQYF.

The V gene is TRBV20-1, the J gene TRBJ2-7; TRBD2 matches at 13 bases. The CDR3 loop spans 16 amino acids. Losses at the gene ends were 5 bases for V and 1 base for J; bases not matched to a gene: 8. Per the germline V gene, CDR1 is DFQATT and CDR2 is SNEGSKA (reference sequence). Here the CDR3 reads CSASGTSGVTSYEQYF. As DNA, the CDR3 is TGCAGTGCTTCCGGGACTAGCGGGGTGACTTCCTACGAGCAGTACTTC.

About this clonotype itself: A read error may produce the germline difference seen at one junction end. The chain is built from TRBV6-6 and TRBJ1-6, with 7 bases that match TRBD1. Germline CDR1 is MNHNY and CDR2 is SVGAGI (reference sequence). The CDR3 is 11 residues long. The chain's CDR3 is CASSGRDSTVF. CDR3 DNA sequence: TGTGCCAGCTCAGGGAGGGACAGTACCGTCTTT.

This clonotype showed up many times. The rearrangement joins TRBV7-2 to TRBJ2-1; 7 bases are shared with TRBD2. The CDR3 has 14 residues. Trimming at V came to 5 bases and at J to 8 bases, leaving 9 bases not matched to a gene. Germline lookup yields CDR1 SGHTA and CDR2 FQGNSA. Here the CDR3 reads CASSPRTRGDEQFF. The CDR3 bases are TGTGCCAGCAGCCCCAGGACTAGAGGCGATGAGCAGTTCTTC.

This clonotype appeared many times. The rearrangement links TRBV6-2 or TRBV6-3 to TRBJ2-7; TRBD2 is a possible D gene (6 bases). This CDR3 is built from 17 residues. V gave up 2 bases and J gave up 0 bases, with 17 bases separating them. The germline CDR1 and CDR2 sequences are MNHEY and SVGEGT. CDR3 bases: TGTGCCAGCAGTTACCCCTCAAGCGGGTATACCTCCTACGAGCAGTACTTC. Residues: CASSYPSSGYTSYEQYF.

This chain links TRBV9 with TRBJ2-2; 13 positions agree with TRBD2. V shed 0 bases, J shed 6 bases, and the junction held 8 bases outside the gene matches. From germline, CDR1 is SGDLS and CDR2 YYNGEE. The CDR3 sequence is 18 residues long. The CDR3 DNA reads TGTGCCAGCAGCGTAGGGACTAGCGGGAGATTCTACGCCGGGGAGCTGTTTTTT. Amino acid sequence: CASSVGTSGRFYAGELFF.

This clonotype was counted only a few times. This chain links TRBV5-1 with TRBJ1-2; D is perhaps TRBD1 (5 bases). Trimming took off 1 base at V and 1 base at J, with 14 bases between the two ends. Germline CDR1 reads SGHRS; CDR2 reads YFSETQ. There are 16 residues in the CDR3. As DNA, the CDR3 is TGCGCCAGCAGCTTGTTTTCGGCAGGGAGTAACTATGGCTACACCTTC. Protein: CASSLFSAGSNYGYTF.

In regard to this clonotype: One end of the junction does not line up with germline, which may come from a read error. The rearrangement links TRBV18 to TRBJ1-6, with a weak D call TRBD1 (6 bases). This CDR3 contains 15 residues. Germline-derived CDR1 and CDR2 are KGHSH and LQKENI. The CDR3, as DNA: TGCGCCAGCACTGGGGGCCAGGGGACGGATTCACCCCTCCACTTT. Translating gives CASTGGQGTDSPLHF.

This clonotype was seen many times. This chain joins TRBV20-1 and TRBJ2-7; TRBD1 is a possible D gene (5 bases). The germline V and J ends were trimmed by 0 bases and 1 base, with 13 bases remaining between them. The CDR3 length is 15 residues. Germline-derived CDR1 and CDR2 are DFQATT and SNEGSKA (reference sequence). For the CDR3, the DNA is TGCAGTGCTAGAGAAGGGGCAGTTCCTTCCTACGAGCAGTACTTC. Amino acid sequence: CSAREGAVPSYEQYF.

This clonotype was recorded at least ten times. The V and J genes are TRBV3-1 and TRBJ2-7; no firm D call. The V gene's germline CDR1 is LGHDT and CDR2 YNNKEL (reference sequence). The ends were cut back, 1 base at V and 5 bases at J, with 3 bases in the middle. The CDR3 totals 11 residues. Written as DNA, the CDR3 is TGTGCCAGCAGCCAAGTGAACGAGCAGTACTTC. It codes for CASSQVNEQYF.

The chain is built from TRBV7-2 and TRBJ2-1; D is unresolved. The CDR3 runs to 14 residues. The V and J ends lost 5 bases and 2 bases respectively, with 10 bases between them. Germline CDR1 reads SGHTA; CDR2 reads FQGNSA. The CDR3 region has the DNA TGTGCCAGCAGCCTAATGGTAGCCTACAATGAGCAGTTCTTC. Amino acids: CASSLMVAYNEQFF.